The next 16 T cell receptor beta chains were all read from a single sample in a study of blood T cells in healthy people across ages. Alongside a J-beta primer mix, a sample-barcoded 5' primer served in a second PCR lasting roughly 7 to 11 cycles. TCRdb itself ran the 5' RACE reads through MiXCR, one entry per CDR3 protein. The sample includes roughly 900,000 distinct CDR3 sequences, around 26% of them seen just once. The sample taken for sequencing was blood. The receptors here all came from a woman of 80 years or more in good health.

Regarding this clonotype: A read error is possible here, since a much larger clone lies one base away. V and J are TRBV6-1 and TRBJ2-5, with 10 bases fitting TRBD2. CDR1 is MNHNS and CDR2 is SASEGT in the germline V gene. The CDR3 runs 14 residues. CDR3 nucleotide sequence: TGTGCCTGCAGGATAGCGGGGGGAGGAGAGACCCAGTACTTC. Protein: CACRIAGGGETQYF.

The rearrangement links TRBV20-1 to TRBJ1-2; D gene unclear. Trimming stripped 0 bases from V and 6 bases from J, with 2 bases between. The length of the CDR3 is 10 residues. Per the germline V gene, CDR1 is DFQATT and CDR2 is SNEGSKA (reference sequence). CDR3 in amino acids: CSAREDGYTF. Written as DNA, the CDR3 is TGCAGTGCTAGAGAAGATGGCTACACCTTC.

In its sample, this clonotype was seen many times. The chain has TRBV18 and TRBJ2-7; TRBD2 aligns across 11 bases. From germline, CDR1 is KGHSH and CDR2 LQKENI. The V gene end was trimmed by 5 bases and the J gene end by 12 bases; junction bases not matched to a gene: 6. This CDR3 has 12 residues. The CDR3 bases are TGTGCCAGCTCATCGACTAGCGGGGACAGGTACTTC. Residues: CASSSTSGDRYF.

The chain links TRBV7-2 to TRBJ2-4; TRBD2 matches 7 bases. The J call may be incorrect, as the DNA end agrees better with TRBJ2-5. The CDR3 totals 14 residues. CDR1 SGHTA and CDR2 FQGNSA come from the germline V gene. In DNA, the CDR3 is TGTGCCAGCAGCTTAATGGGGAGGGAGGAGACCCAGTACTTC. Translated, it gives CASSLMGREETQYF.

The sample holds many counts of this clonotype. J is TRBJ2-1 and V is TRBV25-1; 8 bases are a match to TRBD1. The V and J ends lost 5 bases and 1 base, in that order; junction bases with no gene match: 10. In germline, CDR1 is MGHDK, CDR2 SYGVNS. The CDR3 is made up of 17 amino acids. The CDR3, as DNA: TGTGCCAGCAGTTCAATTTACGGACAGGGTTCCTACAATGAGCAGTTCTTC. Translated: CASSSIYGQGSYNEQFF.

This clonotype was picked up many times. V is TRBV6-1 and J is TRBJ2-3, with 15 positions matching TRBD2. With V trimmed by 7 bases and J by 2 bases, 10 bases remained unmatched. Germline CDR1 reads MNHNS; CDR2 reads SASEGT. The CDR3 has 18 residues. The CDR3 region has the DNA TGTGCCAGCAAACAGCGCGGACTAGCGGGGGGGCTCACAGATACGCAGTATTTT. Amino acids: CASKQRGLAGGLTDTQYF.

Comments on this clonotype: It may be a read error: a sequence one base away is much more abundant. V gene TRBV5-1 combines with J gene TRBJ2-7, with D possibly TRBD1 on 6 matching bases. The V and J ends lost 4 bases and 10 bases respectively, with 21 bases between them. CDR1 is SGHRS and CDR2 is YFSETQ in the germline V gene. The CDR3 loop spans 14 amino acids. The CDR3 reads CASSTQGQQEAQYF. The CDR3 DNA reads TGCGCCAGCAGCACACAGGGACAACAAGAGGCCCAGTACTTC. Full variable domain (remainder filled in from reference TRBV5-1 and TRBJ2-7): KAGVTQTPRYLIKTRGQQVTLSCSPISGHRSVSWYQQTPGQGLQFLFEYFSETQRNKGNFPGRFSGRQFSNSRSEMNVSTLELGDSALYLCASSTQGQQEAQYFGPGTRLTVT.

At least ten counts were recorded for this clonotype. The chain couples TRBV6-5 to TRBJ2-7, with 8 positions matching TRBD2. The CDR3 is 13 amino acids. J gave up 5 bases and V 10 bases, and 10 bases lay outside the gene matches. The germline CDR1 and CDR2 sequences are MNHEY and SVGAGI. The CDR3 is CATNRAGGNEQYF. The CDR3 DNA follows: TGTGCCACAAATCGTGCGGGGGGAAACGAGCAGTACTTC.

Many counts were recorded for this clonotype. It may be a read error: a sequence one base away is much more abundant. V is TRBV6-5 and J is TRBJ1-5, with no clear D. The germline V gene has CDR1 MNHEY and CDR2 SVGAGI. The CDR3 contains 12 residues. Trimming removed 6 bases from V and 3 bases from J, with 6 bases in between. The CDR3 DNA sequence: TGTGCCAGCAGCAATTACAATCAGCCCCAGCATTTT. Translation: CASSNYNQPQHF.

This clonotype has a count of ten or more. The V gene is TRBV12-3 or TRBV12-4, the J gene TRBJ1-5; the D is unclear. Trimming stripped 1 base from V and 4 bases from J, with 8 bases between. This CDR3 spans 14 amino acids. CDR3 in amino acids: CASSLGQPNQPQHF. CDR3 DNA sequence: TGTGCCAGCAGTTTAGGCCAGCCTAATCAGCCCCAGCATTTT.

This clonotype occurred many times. CDR3 sequence: CATSGKRAGDRETQYF. CDR3 nucleotide sequence: TGTGCCACCAGCGGGAAACGAGCGGGGGATCGGGAGACCCAGTACTTC. The genes are TRBV24-1 and TRBJ2-5; 8 nucleotides agree with TRBD2. Germline V gives CDR1 KGHDR, CDR2 SFDVKD. V shed 7 bases and J 5 bases; nucleotides not matched to a gene: 14. This CDR3 has 16 amino acids.

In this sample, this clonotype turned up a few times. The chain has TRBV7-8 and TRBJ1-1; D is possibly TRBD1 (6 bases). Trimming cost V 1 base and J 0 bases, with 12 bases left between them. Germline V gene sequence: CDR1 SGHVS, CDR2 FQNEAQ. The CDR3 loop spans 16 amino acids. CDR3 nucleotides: TGTGCCAGCAGCTTAGTTGTAGCAGGGGTGAACACTGAAGCTTTCTTT. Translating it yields CASSLVVAGVNTEAFF.

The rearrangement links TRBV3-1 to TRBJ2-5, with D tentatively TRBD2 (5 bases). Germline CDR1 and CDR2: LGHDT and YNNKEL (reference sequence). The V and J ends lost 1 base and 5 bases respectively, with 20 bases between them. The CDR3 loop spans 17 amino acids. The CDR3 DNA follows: TGTGCCAGCAGCCAAGTTGGGTTTAGGGCGGGCGCGGAGACCCAGTACTTC. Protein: CASSQVGFRAGAETQYF.

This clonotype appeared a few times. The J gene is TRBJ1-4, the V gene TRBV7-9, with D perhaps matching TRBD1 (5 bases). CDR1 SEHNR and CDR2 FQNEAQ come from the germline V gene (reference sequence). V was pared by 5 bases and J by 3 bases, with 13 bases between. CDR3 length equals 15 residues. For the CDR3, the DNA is TGTGCCAGCAGCGGGGGTCCCAACTCTAATGAAAAACTGTTTTTT. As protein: CASSGGPNSNEKLFF.

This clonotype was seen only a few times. The CDR3 DNA follows: TGTGCCAGCGGCTTCCCTCCCCTACTTCTCCGTGGGGAGACCCAGTACTTC. Translated, it gives CASGFPPLLLRGETQYF. The rearrangement joins TRBV9 to TRBJ2-5; D gene uncertain. The CDR3 runs 17 residues. Germline V gene data show CDR1 as SGDLS and CDR2 as YYNGEE. Trimming pared 7 bases from V and 5 bases from J, leaving 27 bases between.

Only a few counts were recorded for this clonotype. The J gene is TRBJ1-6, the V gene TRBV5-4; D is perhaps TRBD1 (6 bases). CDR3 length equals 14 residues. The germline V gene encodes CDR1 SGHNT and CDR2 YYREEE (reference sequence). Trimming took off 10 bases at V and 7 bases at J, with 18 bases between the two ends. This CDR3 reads CAVAKQGQNSPLHF. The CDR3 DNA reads TGTGCCGTGGCAAAACAGGGACAAAATTCACCCCTCCACTTT.